The 14 T cell receptor beta chains given below trace back to one sample, sequenced in a study of blood T cell repertoires in COVID-19. TCRdb's copy holds only in-frame clones and misses some; the assay was immunoSEQ multiplex PCR. The data contain 350,000 to 450,000 clones, 75% to 90% of them seen just once; the ten biggest clones take up under 8.5%. Sequences were obtained from peripheral blood. The receptor set was obtained from a woman aged 60-75 years with COVID-19, enrolled during active disease.

The chain is built from TRBV9 and TRBJ1-2; 8 nucleotides agree with TRBD1. Germline V gene sequence: CDR1 SGDLS, CDR2 YYNGEE. The CDR3 has 13 amino acids. With 4 bases clipped from V and 6 bases from J, the junction kept 5 bases outside the gene matches. The chain's CDR3 is CASSITGGDGYTF. CDR3 coding DNA: TGTGCCAGCAGCATCACAGGGGGGGATGGCTACACCTTC. Combining the CDR3 with reference TRBV9 and TRBJ1-2 gives the whole variable domain DSGVTQTPKHLITATGQRVTLRCSPRSGDLSVYWYQQSLDQGLQFLIQYYNGEERAKGNILERFSAQQFPDLHSELNLSSLELGDSALYFCASSITGGDGYTFGSGTRLTVV.

The rearrangement links TRBV3-1 (or the pseudogene TRBV3-2) to TRBJ2-2; 7 positions match TRBD1. The CDR3 extends over 15 amino acids. Trimming cost V 4 bases and J 0 bases; bases outside gene matches: 2. Germline V gene sequence: CDR1 LGHDT, CDR2 YNNKEL (reference sequence). The CDR3 sequence: CASSLTGANTGELFF. CDR3 DNA sequence: TGTGCCAGCAGCCTAACAGGGGCGAACACCGGGGAGCTGTTTTTT.

This clone was counted a few times. The rearrangement joins TRBV20-1 to TRBJ2-1; 12 nucleotides align to TRBD2. Germline CDR1 and CDR2: DFQATT and SNEGSKA (reference sequence). Trimming at V came to 6 bases and at J to 12 bases, leaving 3 bases not matched to a gene. This CDR3 is 11 amino acids long. The CDR3 spells CSAQTSGGQFF. Written as DNA, the CDR3 is TGCAGTGCCCAGACTAGCGGGGGGCAGTTCTTC.

This rearrangement joins TRBV10-3 to TRBJ1-4; no reliable D call. Germline-derived CDR1 and CDR2 are ENHRY and SYGVKD. The CDR3 runs 15 residues. V dropped 6 bases and J dropped 0 bases, with 11 bases sitting between them. CDR3 region: CAISNTRATNEKLFF. The CDR3 DNA follows: TGTGCCATCAGCAATACCCGGGCAACTAATGAAAAACTGTTTTTT.

Note on this clone: A much larger clonotype is one base distant, so this may be a read error. Distinct nucleotide sequences in the sample also encode this CDR3. The V and J genes are TRBV18 and TRBJ1-2; TRBD1 matches 7 bases. The CDR3 has 13 residues. From germline, CDR1 is KGHSH and CDR2 LQKENI. Trimming cost V 3 bases and J 3 bases; bases outside gene matches: 1. CDR3 sequence reads: CASSPGTDYGYTF. The CDR3 DNA sequence: TGTGCCAGCTCACCGGGGACAGACTATGGCTACACCTTC.

The chain uses TRBV7-8 and TRBJ2-1; D possibly corresponds to TRBD1 (6 bases). The V gene lost 5 bases and the J gene lost 1 base, with 12 bases spanning the gap. Germline CDR1 and CDR2: SGHVS and FQNEAQ. The CDR3 has 15 residues. The CDR3 region is CASSPGQTSYNEQFF. CDR3 coding DNA: TGTGCCAGCAGCCCCGGACAGACGTCCTACAATGAGCAGTTCTTC.

This chain links TRBV6-4 with TRBJ1-2; 7 positions match TRBD1. Germline assignment: CDR1 MRHNA and CDR2 SNTAGT. V shed 6 bases, J shed 4 bases, and the junction held 2 bases outside the gene matches. The CDR3 has 12 amino acids. The CDR3 DNA reads TGTGCCAGCAGCAGACAGGGCTATGGCTACACCTTC. Translating gives CASSRQGYGYTF.

J is TRBJ1-4 and V is TRBV3-1 (or the pseudogene TRBV3-2); no reliable D call. Per germline, CDR1 LGHDT and CDR2 YNNKEL (reference sequence). This CDR3 is 15 amino acids long. The germline V and J ends were trimmed by 4 bases and 8 bases, with 17 bases remaining between them. This chain's CDR3 is CASSPRAPSGEKLFF. The CDR3 DNA follows: TGTGCCAGCAGCCCTCGCGCTCCATCGGGGGAAAAACTGTTTTTT.

The rearrangement links TRBV10-1 to TRBJ2-7; D is uncertain. This CDR3 region has 15 residues. Looked up from germline, CDR1 is WNHNN and CDR2 is SYGVQD (reference sequence). Trimming left V 4 bases short and J 2 bases short, with 15 bases between. In nucleotides, the CDR3 is TGCGCCAGCAGTGGAGAGTCCTCTCAGGCCTACGAGCAGTACTTC. This codes for CASSGESSQAYEQYF.

The CDR3 DNA sequence: TGTGCCAGCTCACCTTACTCTGGAAACACCATATATTTT. It yields the protein CASSPYSGNTIYF. The chain carries TRBV18 and TRBJ1-3; D is uncertain. This CDR3 spans 13 amino acids. Per the germline V gene, CDR1 is KGHSH and CDR2 is LQKENI. The V end lost 3 bases, the J end lost 0 bases, and 3 bases lay between the germline ends.

The V and J genes are TRBV11-2 and TRBJ2-7, with D perhaps matching TRBD1 (6 bases). CDR1 is SGHAT, CDR2 FQNNGV, per germline. This CDR3 spans 15 amino acids. Trimming removed 6 bases at V and 4 bases at J, with 19 bases between. CDR3 bases: TGTGCCAGCAGTACAGGGTTTTCTGAGGGGTACGAGCAGTACTTC. As protein: CASSTGFSEGYEQYF.

The J gene is TRBJ1-2, the V gene TRBV3-1 (or the pseudogene TRBV3-2), with 9 bases that match TRBD1. Germline-derived CDR1 and CDR2 are LGHDT and YNNKEL (reference sequence). This CDR3 is 15 amino acids long. V gave up 0 bases and J gave up 3 bases; unmatched junction bases: 2. CDR3 bases: TGTGCCAGCAGCCAAGAGGGACAGGGCTACTATGGCTACACCTTC. Encoded protein: CASSQEGQGYYGYTF.

The gene calls are TRBV10-2 and TRBJ2-7; possible D gene TRBD1, 6 bases. V gave up 6 bases and J gave up 3 bases, with 9 bases separating them. CDR3 length equals 12 residues. The germline gives CDR1 WSHSY, CDR2 SAAADI. The chain's CDR3 is CASSETGYEQYF. Written as DNA, the CDR3 is TGCGCCAGCAGCGAGACAGGCTACGAGCAGTACTTC.

This CDR3 is CASSVSEVPYGYTF. In DNA form, the CDR3 reads TGTGCCAGCAGCGTATCTGAGGTACCCTATGGCTACACCTTC. The J gene is TRBJ1-2, the V gene TRBV9; D gene uncertain. Germline CDR1 SGDLS, CDR2 YYNGEE. V was clipped by 1 base and J by 4 bases, with 11 bases between them. CDR3 length equals 14 residues. The full variable domain, with the rest looked up from reference TRBV9 and TRBJ1-2, is DSGVTQTPKHLITATGQRVTLRCSPRSGDLSVYWYQQSLDQGLQFLIQYYNGEERAKGNILERFSAQQFPDLHSELNLSSLELGDSALYFCASSVSEVPYGYTFGSGTRLTVV.